What follows are 9 T cell receptor beta chains derived from one specimen sequenced in a study of T cell repertoires in cytomegalovirus infection. These receptors are not linked to any known antigen. TCRdb analysed the reads with MiXCR anew, one entry per CDR3 protein. The sample gives 640,000 or so distinct CDR3 sequences, roughly a third of which show up once; 15% to 20% is in the top ten. The input for sequencing was cultured PBMCs, taken from culture after CMV antigen stimulation. The receptors come from a human donor in good health (CMV status not recorded). Some clones in this sample may be carry-over from other donors' samples.

A word on this clonotype: This could be a read error, since a much larger clone is one nucleotide away. The rearrangement uses TRBV11-2 and TRBJ2-1; unclear D gene. V lost 3 bases to trimming and J lost 9 bases, with 6 bases between them. CDR1 SGHAT and CDR2 FQNNGV come from the germline V gene. The CDR3 is made up of 11 amino acids. CDR3 region: CASSLSVEQFF. CDR3 in DNA: TGTGCCAGCAGCTTGTCCGTTGAGCAGTTCTTC.

The table lists this clonotype with a few counts. The chain is built from TRBV4-1 and TRBJ1-5; TRBD1 might be the D (5 bases). The V gene lost 1 base and the J gene lost 6 bases, with 13 bases spanning the gap. Germline V gives CDR1 MGHRA, CDR2 YSYEKL. There are 15 residues in the CDR3. The CDR3 bases are TGCGCCAGCAGCCAAGTTACCAGGGTGGGTCAGCCCCAGCATTTT. Its protein is CASSQVTRVGQPQHF.

The gene calls are TRBV20-1 and TRBJ1-4, with D maybe TRBD1 (5 bases). The V end lost 6 bases, the J end lost 6 bases, and 11 bases lay between the germline ends. The CDR3 is made up of 12 amino acids. The germline V gene has CDR1 DFQATT and CDR2 SNEGSKA (reference sequence). CDR3 nucleotides: TGCAGTGCACCAAGAGGGGATGAAAAACTGTTTTTT. Translation: CSAPRGDEKLFF.

This clonotype has only one observation. The chain has TRBV10-3 and TRBJ2-2; tentatively, D is TRBD1 (6 bases). Trimming removed 6 bases at V and 4 bases at J, with 12 bases between. CDR1 is ENHRY, CDR2 SYGVKD, per germline. The CDR3 covers 14 residues. CDR3 loop: CAIRYRDPTGELFF. Here the CDR3 DNA reads TGTGCCATCAGATACAGGGACCCCACCGGGGAGCTGTTTTTT.

The chain employs TRBV7-2 and TRBJ1-3, with a tentative D call TRBD1 (5 bases). The CDR3 runs 13 residues. Per germline, CDR1 SGHTA and CDR2 FQGNSA. This CDR3 reads CATGGSSRNTIYF. The CDR3 coding sequence is TGTGCTACGGGGGGGTCTTCTCGAAACACCATATATTTT.

This clonotype appeared a few times. The gene calls are TRBV6-6 and TRBJ2-7; D gene ambiguous. The CDR3 has 15 amino acids. Germline loops: CDR1 MNHNY, CDR2 SVGAGI (reference sequence). V was trimmed by 6 bases and J by 2 bases, leaving 17 bases between them. CDR3 DNA: TGTGCCAGCAGGAGGTTGTCCGGGCCCACCTACGAGCAGTACTTC. Translating gives CASRRLSGPTYEQYF.

This clonotype has just a few counts. V gene TRBV11-2 combines with J gene TRBJ1-1; no firm D call. The CDR3 sequence is 13 residues long. In germline, CDR1 is SGHAT, CDR2 FQNNGV. V was pared by 2 bases and J by 4 bases, with 8 bases between. The DNA for the CDR3 is TGTGCCAGCAGCTTAAGCGGGAGCACTGAAGCTTTCTTT. Its translation: CASSLSGSTEAFF.

This chain connects TRBV12-3 or TRBV12-4 to TRBJ2-7; 10 nucleotides align to TRBD2. V lost 6 bases, J lost 0 bases, and 8 bases stayed unmatched. The CDR3 loop spans 16 amino acids. CDR3 loop: CASSRSGGQSSYEQYF. CDR3 in DNA: TGTGCCAGCAGCCGTAGCGGGGGGCAGAGCTCCTACGAGCAGTACTTC.

This clonotype was recorded at least ten times. The rearrangement links TRBV7-2 to TRBJ2-5; D unresolved. Trimming pared 3 bases from V and 1 base from J, leaving 6 bases between. The CDR3 runs 13 residues. The germline V gene has CDR1 SGHTA and CDR2 FQGNSA. In nucleotides, the CDR3 is TGTGCCAGCAGCTTCGGGTTCCAAGAGACCCAGTACTTC. It specifies CASSFGFQETQYF.